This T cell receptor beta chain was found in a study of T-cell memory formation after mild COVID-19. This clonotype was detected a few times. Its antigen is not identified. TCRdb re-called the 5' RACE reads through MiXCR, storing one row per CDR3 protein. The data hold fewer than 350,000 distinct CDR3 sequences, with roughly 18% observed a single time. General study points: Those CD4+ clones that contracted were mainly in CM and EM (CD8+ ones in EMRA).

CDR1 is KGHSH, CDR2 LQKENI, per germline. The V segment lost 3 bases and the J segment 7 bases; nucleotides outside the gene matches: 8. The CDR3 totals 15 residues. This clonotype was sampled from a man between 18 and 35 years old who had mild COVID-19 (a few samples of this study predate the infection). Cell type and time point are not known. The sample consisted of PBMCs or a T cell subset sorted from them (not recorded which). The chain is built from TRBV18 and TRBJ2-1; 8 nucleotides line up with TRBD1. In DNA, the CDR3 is TGTGCCAGCTCACCCCAGGGGGCGATAGGGAATGAGCAGTTCTTC. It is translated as CASSPQGAIGNEQFF.